The clone carrying this TCR beta chain turned up a few times. Its antigen is unknown. Of the isolated RNA, all was reverse transcribed, and so the sequenced material was expressed TCRB transcripts. TCRdb keeps only in-frame clones here, not all; method: immunoSEQ multiplex PCR. The table has about 150,000 clones, about 13% seen once. CDR1 is SQVTM and CDR2 is ANQGSEA in the germline V gene. V shed 7 bases and J shed 1 base, with 7 bases lying between them. The CDR3 consists of 12 residues. This entry comes from a study of beta chain features in type 1 diabetes. General study findings and limits: For type 1 diabetes patients, VDJ junctions showed fewer insertions and more deletions. The study found moderately but significantly shorter TCRB CDR3s in all four CD4+ subsets of Type 1 diabetes patients.

CD45RO/CCR7/CD25/CD127/CD95/CD27 staining was used to isolate CD4+ naive, central memory, regulatory and stem cell-like memory cells by sorting. This clonotype was sampled from a man in his late teens or twenties with type 1 diabetes. The rearrangement uses TRBV29-1 and TRBJ2-2, with TRBD2 as a possible D gene (5 bases). Sample: central memory CD4+ T cells from blood. The CDR3 spells CSGEGNTGELFF. CDR3 coding DNA: TGCAGCGGTGAGGGGAACACCGGGGAGCTGTTTTTT.